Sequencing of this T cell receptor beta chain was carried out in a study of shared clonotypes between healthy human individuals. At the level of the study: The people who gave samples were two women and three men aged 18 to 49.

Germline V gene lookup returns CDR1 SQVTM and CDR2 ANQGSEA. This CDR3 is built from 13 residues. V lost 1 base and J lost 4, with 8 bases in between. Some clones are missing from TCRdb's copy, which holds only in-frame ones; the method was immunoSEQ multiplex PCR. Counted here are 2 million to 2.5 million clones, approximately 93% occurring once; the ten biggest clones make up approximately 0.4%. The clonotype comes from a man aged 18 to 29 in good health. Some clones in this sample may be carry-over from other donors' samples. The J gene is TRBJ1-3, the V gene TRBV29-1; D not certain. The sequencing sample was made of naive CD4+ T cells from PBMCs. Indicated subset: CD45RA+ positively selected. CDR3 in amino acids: CSVEVTQGNTIYF. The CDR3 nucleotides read TGCAGCGTTGAAGTTACACAGGGAAACACCATATATTTT.